Listed below are T cell receptor beta chains from one sample, sequenced in a study of shared clonotypes between healthy human individuals. Assay: immunoSEQ multiplex PCR; the TCRdb copy retains only in-frame clones and omits some. The repertoire holds just over 2,000,000 clones, with 95% as singletons. The material sequenced was naive CD4+ T cells sorted from blood. These receptors were obtained from a man between 18 and 35 years old in good health. Both conserved end residues are part of each CDR3. Each record gives: V gene, CDR3 protein.

v_gene: TRBV2
CDR3aa: CASSGTGRDNEQYF

v_gene: TRBV7-8
CDR3aa: CASSWTSASYEQYF

v_gene: TRBV29-1
CDR3aa: CSVSDREGYSYNEQFF

v_gene: TRBV5-6
CDR3aa: CASSRQGWGNTIYF

v_gene: TRBV5-4
CDR3aa: CASSLQQGTGAEYF

v_gene: TRBV6-5
CDR3aa: CASSRAGSAPGELFF

v_gene: TRBV7-2
CDR3aa: CASSFNMRGYTF

v_gene: TRBV4-1
CDR3aa: CASSQEGFFLYSNQPQHF

v_gene: TRBV5-1
CDR3aa: CASSLLSGFETQYF

v_gene: TRBV7-9
CDR3aa: CASGGETGESGANVLTF

v_gene: TRBV2
CDR3aa: CASKGRASQPQHF

v_gene: TRBV18
CDR3aa: CASSPDGFNQPQHF

v_gene: TRBV7-2
CDR3aa: CASSPPAGSTDTQYF

v_gene: TRBV19
CDR3aa: CASSIEAGKYNSPLHF

v_gene: TRBV10-3
CDR3aa: CAIRGVGYQETQYF

v_gene: TRBV6-4
CDR3aa: CASSADWGVTNYGYTF

v_gene: TRBV5-1
CDR3aa: CASSPTSGRINEQFF

v_gene: TRBV30
CDR3aa: CAFSTGNPYSNQPQHF

v_gene: TRBV6-1
CDR3aa: CASSGLAGGSDTGELFF

v_gene: TRBV28
CDR3aa: CASSVNMGEQFF

v_gene: TRBV30
CDR3aa: CAWSPGTGGRGNTIYF

v_gene: TRBV4-1
CDR3aa: CASSQDLGSGGYEQYF

v_gene: TRBV9
CDR3aa: CASSVAGGGRAYNEQFF

v_gene: TRBV6-6
CDR3aa: CASSRLANNEQFF

v_gene: TRBV9
CDR3aa: CASSVGHSSSYNEQFF

v_gene: TRBV4-3
CDR3aa: CASSQDRIGTEAFF

v_gene: TRBV6-5
CDR3aa: CATQTANYGYTF

v_gene: TRBV2
CDR3aa: CASKVNTEAFF

v_gene: TRBV4-3
CDR3aa: CASSLESRFDEQYF

v_gene: TRBV2
CDR3aa: CASRRDGDLYSNQPQHF

v_gene: TRBV11-3
CDR3aa: CASSKVMGYEQYF

v_gene: TRBV7-2
CDR3aa: CASRQGANYGYTF

v_gene: TRBV30
CDR3aa: CAWSSGGVGRETQYF

v_gene: TRBV25-1
CDR3aa: CASMWNTEAFF

v_gene: TRBV30
CDR3aa: CAWSRQGGTEAFF

v_gene: TRBV4-3
CDR3aa: CASSQEAGKETQYF

v_gene: TRBV7-9
CDR3aa: CASAGSNQPQHF

v_gene: TRBV4-1
CDR3aa: CASSQGGSLETQYF

v_gene: TRBV4-2
CDR3aa: CASSQDTSAGYEQYF

v_gene: TRBV7-3
CDR3aa: CASSPRPNPNTEAFF

v_gene: TRBV5-1
CDR3aa: CASSLNQEKLFF

v_gene: TRBV7-2
CDR3aa: CASSFFNQPQHF

v_gene: TRBV28
CDR3aa: CASSFSGGGNNEQFF

v_gene: TRBV18
CDR3aa: CASSQDGERGVYEQYF

v_gene: TRBV6-1
CDR3aa: CASSGLSSYNSPLHF

v_gene: TRBV28
CDR3aa: CASIGQGLKAFF

v_gene: TRBV19
CDR3aa: CASTPWGGDQPQHF

v_gene: TRBV15
CDR3aa: CATSRDRGRVHEQYF

v_gene: TRBV4-3
CDR3aa: CASSQEPPSGRLTDTQYF

v_gene: TRBV5-1
CDR3aa: CASSGTQATNSPLHF

v_gene: TRBV19
CDR3aa: CASSMNDNTEAFF

v_gene: TRBV9
CDR3aa: CASTASGLPDTQYF

v_gene: TRBV2
CDR3aa: CASSSRRIAADTQYF

v_gene: TRBV5-1
CDR3aa: CASRTGANYGYTF

v_gene: TRBV7-2
CDR3aa: CASSLAARGGEAFF